Reported below is one T cell receptor beta chain. This entry is derived from a study of cytomegalovirus exposure and HLA in healthy donors. The primer mix had 60 Vbeta and 13 Jbeta primers. Assay: immunoSEQ multiplex PCR; the TCRdb copy retains only in-frame clones and omits some. The sample carries approximately 120,000 clones, roughly 78% recorded once. The receptor's source is a man between 25 and 39 years old in good health and CMV-seropositive. The source material was PBMCs.

CDR3 in amino acids: CASSQDRSKTYEQYF. The CDR3 region has the DNA TGTGCCAGCAGCCAAGATCGGAGCAAGACCTACGAGCAGTACTTC. This chain links TRBV4-2 with TRBJ2-5; D not resolved. The DNA end lines up better with TRBJ2-7; the J call may be wrong. CDR1 and CDR2 (germline): LGHNA, YNFKEQ. The CDR3 sequence is 15 residues long.